This entry is about one T cell receptor (beta chain). Its antigen remains unidentified. The entry originates in a study of OX40 agonist ivuxolimab in advanced cancers. Study background: The dose-escalation group included hepatocellular carcinoma, melanoma, renal cell carcinoma and head and neck cancer. Findings and caveats of the study: There were, on average, more expanded clones in CD8+ T cells than in CD4+.

The protocol was immunoSEQ multiplex PCR, while the TCRdb copy is restricted to in-frame clones and leaves out a portion. The table lists just over 90,000 clones, 85% to 95% of them singletons. Per germline, CDR1 LGHNA and CDR2 YSLEER. V was pared by 4 bases and J by 5 bases, with 6 bases of the junction left unmatched. The CDR3 has 14 amino acids. The V gene is TRBV4-3, the J gene TRBJ2-7, with 9 bases matching TRBD2. The TCR comes from an adult with an advanced solid tumor such as melanoma, head and neck, liver or kidney cancer. Sample: CD4+ or CD8+ T cells sorted from blood, taken in a trial of the OX40 agonist ivuxolimab. The CDR3 bases are TGCGCCAGCAGCCGAAGCGGGGGGTTGGACGAGCAGTACTTC. It is translated as CASSRSGGLDEQYF.